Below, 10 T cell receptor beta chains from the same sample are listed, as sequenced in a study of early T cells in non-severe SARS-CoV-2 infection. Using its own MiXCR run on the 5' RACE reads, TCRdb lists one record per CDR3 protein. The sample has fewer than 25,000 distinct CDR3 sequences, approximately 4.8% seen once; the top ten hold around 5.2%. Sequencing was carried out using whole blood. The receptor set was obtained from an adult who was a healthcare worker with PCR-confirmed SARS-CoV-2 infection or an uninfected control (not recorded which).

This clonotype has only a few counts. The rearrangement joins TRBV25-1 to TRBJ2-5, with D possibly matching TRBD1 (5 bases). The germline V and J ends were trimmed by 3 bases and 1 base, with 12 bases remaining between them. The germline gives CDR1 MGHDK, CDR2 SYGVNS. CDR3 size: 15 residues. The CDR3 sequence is CASSEAIRVQETQYF. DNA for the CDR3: TGTGCCAGCAGTGAGGCGATCAGGGTCCAAGAGACCCAGTACTTC.

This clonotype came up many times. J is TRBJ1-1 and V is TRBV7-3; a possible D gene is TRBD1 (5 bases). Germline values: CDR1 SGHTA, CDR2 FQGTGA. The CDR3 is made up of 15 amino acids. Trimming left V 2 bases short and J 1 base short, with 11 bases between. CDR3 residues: CASSLGGTANTEAFF. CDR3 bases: TGTGCCAGCAGCTTAGGCGGGACTGCGAACACTGAAGCTTTCTTT.

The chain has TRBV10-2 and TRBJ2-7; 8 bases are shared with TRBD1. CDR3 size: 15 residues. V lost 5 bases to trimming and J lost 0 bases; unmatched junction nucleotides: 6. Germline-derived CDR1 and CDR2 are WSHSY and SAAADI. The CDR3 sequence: CASSIDRGNSYEQYF. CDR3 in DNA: TGCGCCAGCAGTATAGACAGGGGCAACTCCTACGAGCAGTACTTC.

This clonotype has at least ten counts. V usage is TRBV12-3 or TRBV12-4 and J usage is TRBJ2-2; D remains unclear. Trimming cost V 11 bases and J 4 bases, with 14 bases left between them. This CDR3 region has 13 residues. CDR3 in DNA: TGTGCCTCTACCCCGGCGCCCACCGGGGAGCTGTTTTTT. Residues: CASTPAPTGELFF.

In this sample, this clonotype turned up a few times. CDR3 DNA: TGTGCCAGCAGCGTGGGGGCAGATACGCAGTATTTT. This gives the protein CASSVGADTQYF. This chain links TRBV2 with TRBJ2-3; D is perhaps TRBD1 or TRBD2 (5 bases each). Trimming removed 6 bases at V and 4 bases at J, with 8 bases between. Germline V gene lookup returns CDR1 SNHLY and CDR2 FYNNEI. The CDR3 covers 12 residues.

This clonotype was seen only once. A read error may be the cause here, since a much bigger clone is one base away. In DNA, the CDR3 is TGTGCAAGTCGCTTAGTTTCTACGAGCTTCTATAATTCACCCCTCCACTTT. This sequence encodes CASRLVSTSFYNSPLHF. The chain carries TRBV12-2 and TRBJ1-6. TRBV12-2 is given as a pseudogene. This CDR3 has 17 residues.

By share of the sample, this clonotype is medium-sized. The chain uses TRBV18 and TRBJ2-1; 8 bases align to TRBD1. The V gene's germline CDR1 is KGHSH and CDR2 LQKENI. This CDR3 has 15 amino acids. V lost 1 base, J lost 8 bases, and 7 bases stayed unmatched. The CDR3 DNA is TGTGCCAGCTCACCACGGGCAACAGGGGGAGATGAGCAGTTCTTC. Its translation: CASSPRATGGDEQFF.

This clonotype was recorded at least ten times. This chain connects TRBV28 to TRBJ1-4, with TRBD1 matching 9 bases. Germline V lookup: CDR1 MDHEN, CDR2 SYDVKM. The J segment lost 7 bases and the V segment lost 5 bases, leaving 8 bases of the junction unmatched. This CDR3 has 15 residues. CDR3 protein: CASSPGTGRVEKLFF. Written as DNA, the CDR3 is TGTGCCAGCAGTCCTGGGACAGGGAGAGTTGAAAAACTGTTTTTT.

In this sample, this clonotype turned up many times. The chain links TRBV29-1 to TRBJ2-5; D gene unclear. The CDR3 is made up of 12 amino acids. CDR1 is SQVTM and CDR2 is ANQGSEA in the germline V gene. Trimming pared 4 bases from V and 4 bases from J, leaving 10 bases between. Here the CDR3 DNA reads TGCAGCGTTGTAGGGAAAAGAGAGACCCAGTACTTC. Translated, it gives CSVVGKRETQYF.

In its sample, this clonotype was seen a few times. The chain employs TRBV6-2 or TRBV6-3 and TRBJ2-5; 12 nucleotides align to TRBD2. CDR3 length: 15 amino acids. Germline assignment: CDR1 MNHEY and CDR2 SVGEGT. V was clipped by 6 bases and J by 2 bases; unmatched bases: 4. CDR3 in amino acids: CASRKTSGGQETQYF. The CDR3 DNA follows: TGTGCCAGCAGGAAAACTAGCGGGGGGCAAGAGACCCAGTACTTC.